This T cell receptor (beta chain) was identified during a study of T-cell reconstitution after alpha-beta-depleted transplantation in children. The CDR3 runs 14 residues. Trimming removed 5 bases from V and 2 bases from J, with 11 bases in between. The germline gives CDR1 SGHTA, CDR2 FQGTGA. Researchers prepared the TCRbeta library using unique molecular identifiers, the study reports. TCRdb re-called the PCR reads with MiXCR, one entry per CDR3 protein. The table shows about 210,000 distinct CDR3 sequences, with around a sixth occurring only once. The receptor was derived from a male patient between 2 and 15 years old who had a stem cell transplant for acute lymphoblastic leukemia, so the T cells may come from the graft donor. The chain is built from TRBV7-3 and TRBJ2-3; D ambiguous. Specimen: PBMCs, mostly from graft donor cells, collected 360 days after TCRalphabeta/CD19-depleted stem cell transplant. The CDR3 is CASSAGAPTDTQYF. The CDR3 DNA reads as TGTGCCAGCAGCGCAGGCGCCCCCACAGATACGCAGTATTTT.